These 26 T cell receptor beta chains were sequenced from one sample in a study of CD8 T cells in Susac syndrome. Random hexamers primed reverse transcription of roughly 0.5 to 1 ug RNA. TCRdb processed the immunoSEQ multiplex PCR reads anew with MiXCR; each CDR3 protein has one entry. Of roughly 200,000 distinct CDR3 sequences in the sample, about 95% were seen once. Material: CD4+ T cells from PBMCs. Receptors were obtained from a human donor in good health.

The chain employs TRBV30 and TRBJ1-3; D is ambiguous. CDR1 and CDR2 from the germline V gene are GTSNPN and SVGIG (reference sequence). The CDR3 extends over 12 amino acids. The V end lost 2 bases, the J end lost 3 bases, and 5 bases lay between the germline ends. CDR3 coding DNA: TGTGCCTGGAGTCAGCTTGGAAACACCATATATTTT. Translating gives CAWSQLGNTIYF. Combining the CDR3 with reference TRBV30 and TRBJ1-3 gives the whole variable domain SQTIHQWPATLVQPVGSPLSLECTVEGTSNPNLYWYRQAAGRGLQLLFYSVGIGQISSEVPQNLSASRPQDRQFILSSKKLLLSDSGFYLCAWSQLGNTIYFGEGSWLTVV.

The V gene is TRBV15, the J gene TRBJ1-2, with TRBD1 as a possible D gene (5 bases). V gave up 1 base and J gave up 3 bases, with 9 bases separating them. Germline V gene lookup returns CDR1 LNHNV and CDR2 YYDKDF (reference sequence). CDR3 length: 14 amino acids. DNA for the CDR3: TGTGCCACCAGCAGAGCGTGGGGGGACTATGGCTACACCTTC. Translation: CATSRAWGDYGYTF.

CDR3 sequence reads: CASSHDRNEKLFF. The DNA of the CDR3 is TGTGCCAGCAGCCATGACAGGAATGAAAAACTGTTTTTT. The J gene is TRBJ1-4, the V gene TRBV3-1; tentative D call: TRBD1 (6 bases). Germline CDR1 reads LGHDT; CDR2 reads YNNKEL (reference sequence). This CDR3 region has 13 residues. The V gene lost 3 bases and the J gene lost 5 bases, with 7 bases spanning the gap.

The chain couples TRBV28 to TRBJ2-1, with unresolved D. Trimming removed 6 bases at V and 1 base at J, with 10 bases between. Germline V gene lookup returns CDR1 MDHEN and CDR2 SYDVKM. This CDR3 region has 14 residues. CDR3 residues: CASSSVGSYNEQFF. The CDR3 bases are TGTGCCAGCAGCTCGGTGGGGTCCTACAATGAGCAGTTCTTC.

This clonotype occurred once. J is TRBJ2-3 and V is TRBV20-1; possibly TRBD1 for D (7 bases). V was clipped by 2 bases and J by 4 bases, with 16 bases between them. This CDR3 has 15 residues. Germline CDR1 and CDR2: DFQATT and SNEGSKA (reference sequence). CDR3 sequence reads: CSARSDRPSADTQYF. In DNA, the CDR3 is TGCAGTGCTAGATCGGACAGGCCTAGCGCAGATACGCAGTATTTT.

The chain joins TRBV5-6 to TRBJ2-1, with 7 bases lining up with TRBD2. The CDR3 consists of 15 residues. The V and J ends lost 2 bases and 3 bases, in that order; junction bases with no gene match: 5. Looked up from germline, CDR1 is SGHDT and CDR2 is YYEEEE. This chain's CDR3 is CASSFGGRNYNEQFF. The CDR3 DNA reads as TGTGCCAGCAGCTTCGGCGGGAGAAACTACAATGAGCAGTTCTTC.

The chain combines TRBV5-1 with TRBJ2-1, with 11 bases identical to TRBD2. CDR1 is SGHRS and CDR2 is YFSETQ in the germline V gene. The CDR3 runs 17 residues. J lost 6 bases, V lost 0 bases, and 8 bases had no gene match. CDR3 amino acids: CASSLGPSGRQSNEQFF. DNA for the CDR3: TGCGCCAGCAGCTTGGGCCCTAGCGGGAGGCAGAGCAATGAGCAGTTCTTC. The whole variable domain, remainder taken from reference TRBV5-1 and TRBJ2-1, is KAGVTQTPRYLIKTRGQQVTLSCSPISGHRSVSWYQQTPGQGLQFLFEYFSETQRNKGNFPGRFSGRQFSNSRSEMNVSTLELGDSALYLCASSLGPSGRQSNEQFFGPGTRLTVL.

The CDR3 sequence: CAWKYSVAHEQYF. The CDR3, as DNA: TGTGCCTGGAAGTACTCGGTCGCCCACGAGCAGTACTTC. The chain recombines TRBV30 with TRBJ2-7; D uncertain. Per germline, CDR1 GTSNPN and CDR2 SVGIG (reference sequence). The CDR3 runs to 13 residues. Trimming cost V 4 bases and J 5 bases, with 15 bases left between them.

J is TRBJ2-1 and V is TRBV29-1; possibly TRBD1 for D (7 bases). This CDR3 has 14 amino acids. Germline V lookup: CDR1 SQVTM, CDR2 ANQGSEA. V was pared by 5 bases and J by 6 bases, with 17 bases between. The CDR3 loop reads CSVTRDRVVNEQFF. As DNA, the CDR3 is TGCAGCGTTACGCGGGACAGAGTCGTCAATGAGCAGTTCTTC.

This chain links TRBV7-9 with TRBJ2-1; maybe TRBD2 (6 bases). The V gene lost 2 bases and the J gene lost 7 bases, with 6 bases spanning the gap. This CDR3 spans 12 amino acids. Germline CDR1 and CDR2: SEHNR and FQNEAQ (reference sequence). CDR3 loop: CASSLRENEQFF. CDR3 nucleotide sequence: TGTGCCAGCAGCTTACGGGAGAATGAGCAGTTCTTC.

The rearrangement joins TRBV18 to TRBJ2-7; no clear D gene. Trimming left V 1 base short and J 1 base short, with 8 bases between. The CDR3 is made up of 14 amino acids. Germline V gives CDR1 KGHSH, CDR2 LQKENI. The CDR3 DNA reads as TGTGCCAGCTCACCACATAGGGAATCCTACGAGCAGTACTTC. Protein: CASSPHRESYEQYF.

The V call is TRBV29-1, the J call TRBJ2-2; D unclear. The V gene's germline CDR1 is SQVTM and CDR2 ANQGSEA. Trimming removed 3 bases at V and 1 base at J, with 6 bases between. This CDR3 region has 13 residues. This CDR3 is CSVDTENTGELFF. The CDR3 region has the DNA TGCAGCGTTGATACCGAGAACACCGGGGAGCTGTTTTTT.

The chain is built from TRBV20-1 and TRBJ2-2; D is uncertain. The V end was cut by 6 bases, the J end by 1 base, with 12 bases between. Per germline, CDR1 DFQATT and CDR2 SNEGSKA (reference sequence). The CDR3 is made up of 14 amino acids. The CDR3 spells CSARRTGNTGELFF. The CDR3, as DNA: TGCAGTGCCCGACGGACGGGGAACACCGGGGAGCTGTTTTTT.

The genes are TRBV28 and TRBJ2-4, with TRBD2 matching over 7 bases. Germline V gene data show CDR1 as MDHEN and CDR2 as SYDVKM. The ends lost 7 bases at V and 4 bases at J; junction bases unmatched: 4. CDR3 length: 13 residues. The DNA of the CDR3 is TGTGCCAGCATTGGGGGGGGGAAAAACATTCAGTACTTC. Protein sequence: CASIGGGKNIQYF.

V is TRBV29-1 and J is TRBJ2-1, with 11 bases aligning to TRBD2. CDR1 SQVTM and CDR2 ANQGSEA come from the germline V gene. This CDR3 has 13 amino acids. Losses at the gene ends were 6 bases for V and 4 bases for J; bases not matched to a gene: 2. For the CDR3, the DNA is TGCAGCGTGACTAGCGGGGTATACAATGAGCAGTTCTTC. Protein: CSVTSGVYNEQFF.

This chain joins TRBV29-1 and TRBJ1-1; D might be TRBD1 (6 bases). The germline V gene encodes CDR1 SQVTM and CDR2 ANQGSEA. V lost 7 bases and J 11 bases, leaving 17 bases between the germline ends. CDR3 length equals 11 residues. DNA for the CDR3: TGCAGCGCCGACAGGTCCGGTAGTGCTTTCTTT. This encodes CSADRSGSAFF.

V gene TRBV5-4 combines with J gene TRBJ2-7; D is possibly TRBD2 (5 bases). Germline CDR1 reads SGHNT; CDR2 reads YYREEE (reference sequence). The CDR3 consists of 14 residues. V lost 1 base and J 0 bases, leaving 8 bases between the germline ends. This CDR3 reads CASSLPGDSYEQYF. CDR3 DNA sequence: TGTGCCAGCAGCTTGCCCGGGGACTCCTACGAGCAGTACTTC.

The V and J genes are TRBV14 and TRBJ2-5; 10 nucleotides match TRBD1. CDR1 and CDR2 (germline): SGHDN, FVKESK. The ends lost 4 bases at V and 5 bases at J; junction bases unmatched: 4. The CDR3 sequence is 14 residues long. The DNA for the CDR3 is TGTGCCAGCAGCCGGACAGGGGGATACGAGACCCAGTACTTC. This codes for CASSRTGGYETQYF.

V is TRBV29-1 and J is TRBJ2-7; D is perhaps TRBD1 (5 bases). The CDR3 extends over 13 amino acids. Trimming shortened V by 6 bases and J by 5 bases, and 17 bases separated the two germline ends. CDR1 SQVTM and CDR2 ANQGSEA come from the germline V gene. CDR3 bases: TGCAGCGTCAACACCCAAGGGGTCCACGAGCAGTACTTC. It encodes CSVNTQGVHEQYF.

This clonotype occurred once. This chain uses TRBV28 with TRBJ1-5; D is ambiguous. Trimming removed 5 bases from V and 4 bases from J, with 18 bases in between. Germline V gives CDR1 MDHEN, CDR2 SYDVKM. The CDR3 length is 16 residues. CDR3 loop: CASSPHRYWGNQPQHF. The DNA of the CDR3 is TGTGCCAGCAGTCCACACCGTTACTGGGGAAATCAGCCCCAGCATTTT. The variable domain in full, with the rest retrieved from reference TRBV28 and TRBJ1-5, is DVKVTQSSRYLVKRTGEKVFLECVQDMDHENMFWYRQDPGLGLRLIYFSYDVKMKEKGDIPEGYSVSREKKERFSLILESASTNQTSMYLCASSPHRYWGNQPQHFGDGTRLSIL.

CDR3 bases: TGTGCCAGCAAGAGGGACAGCACAGATACGCAGTATTTT. Translating it yields CASKRDSTDTQYF. The V call is TRBV6-5, the J call TRBJ2-3, with D perhaps given as TRBD1 or TRBD2 (5 bases each). The V and J ends lost 7 bases and 0 bases respectively, with 8 bases between them. Germline V gene sequence: CDR1 MNHEY, CDR2 SVGAGI. This CDR3 spans 13 amino acids.

This clonotype came up once. The chain is built from TRBV27 and TRBJ2-1; D call uncertain. Germline values: CDR1 MNHEY, CDR2 SMNVEV (reference sequence). The CDR3 spans 16 residues. Trimming removed 6 bases from V and 6 bases from J, with 21 bases in between. CDR3 residues: CASSGILSANFNEQFF. CDR3 sequence (DNA): TGTGCCAGCAGCGGAATACTCTCGGCTAATTTCAATGAGCAGTTCTTC.

A remark on this clonotype: A junction end diverges from the germline sequence, so it may reflect a read error. The chain links TRBV15 to TRBJ2-7, with D uncertain. Germline values: CDR1 LNHNV, CDR2 YYDKDF (reference sequence). The CDR3 has 14 amino acids. CDR3 coding DNA: TGTGCCACCACCAGAGATCTTACACCTTACGAGCAGTACTTC. It translates to CATTRDLTPYEQYF.

The rearrangement uses TRBV7-9 and TRBJ2-1; 10 nucleotides agree with TRBD1. The CDR3 spans 15 residues. CDR1 is SEHNR and CDR2 is FQNEAQ in the germline V gene (reference sequence). V was clipped by 6 bases and J by 4 bases; unmatched bases: 6. DNA for the CDR3: TGTGCCAGCAGGAGCCCGGGACAGGGGTACAATGAGCAGTTCTTC. Amino acids: CASRSPGQGYNEQFF.

The chain links TRBV27 to TRBJ2-2; 9 nucleotides align to TRBD1. The ends lost 6 bases at V and 7 bases at J; junction bases unmatched: 0. Germline CDR1 is MNHEY and CDR2 is SMNVEV (reference sequence). This CDR3 region has 12 residues. The CDR3 region is CASRTGGGELFF. CDR3 nucleotide sequence: TGTGCCAGCAGGACAGGGGGCGGGGAGCTGTTTTTT.

This rearrangement joins TRBV24-1 to TRBJ2-3; tentative D call: TRBD1 (6 bases). CDR1 is KGHDR, CDR2 SFDVKD, per germline. The CDR3 spans 17 residues. V dropped 2 bases and J dropped 0 bases, with 14 bases sitting between them. The chain's CDR3 is CATSDSGTHVSTDTQYF. The CDR3 nucleotides read TGTGCCACCAGTGATTCCGGGACACACGTTAGCACAGATACGCAGTATTTT.